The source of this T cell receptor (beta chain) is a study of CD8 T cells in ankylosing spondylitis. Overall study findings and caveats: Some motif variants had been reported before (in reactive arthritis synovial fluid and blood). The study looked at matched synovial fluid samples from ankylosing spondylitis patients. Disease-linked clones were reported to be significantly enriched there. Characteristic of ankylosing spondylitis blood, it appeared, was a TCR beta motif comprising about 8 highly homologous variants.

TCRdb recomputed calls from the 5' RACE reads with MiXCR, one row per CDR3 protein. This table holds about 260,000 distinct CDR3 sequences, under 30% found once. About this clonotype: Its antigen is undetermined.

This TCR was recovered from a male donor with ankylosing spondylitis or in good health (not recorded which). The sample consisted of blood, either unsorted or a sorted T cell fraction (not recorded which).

CDR3 amino acids: CATSDLGPGLGGTDTQYF. The DNA of the CDR3 is TGTGCCACCAGTGATTTGGGACCGGGACTAGGGGGCACAGATACGCAGTATTTT. This sequence joins TRBV24-1 and TRBJ2-3; 8 nucleotides match TRBD2. Germline assignment: CDR1 KGHDR and CDR2 SFDVKD. This CDR3 comprises 18 residues. The ends lost 0 bases at V and 1 base at J; junction bases unmatched: 8.